These 29 T cell receptor beta chains share one sample of origin, sequenced in a study of cytomegalovirus exposure and HLA in healthy donors. PCR used 60 Vbeta primers and 13 Jbeta primers. Repertoires were generated with immunoSEQ multiplex PCR, while TCRdb's copy carries only in-frame clones and drops some. This table holds tens of thousands of clones, 65% to 75% found once. Source material: PBMCs. These receptors came from a man aged 45-65 years in good health and CMV-seropositive.

The rearrangement joins TRBV18 to TRBJ1-5; weak D call: TRBD1 (5 bases). The germline gives CDR1 KGHSH, CDR2 LQKENI. V was clipped by 3 bases and J by 5 bases, with 14 bases between them. This CDR3 region has 15 residues. The CDR3 bases are TGTGCCAGCTCACCGCTCGACAGCGACGATCAGCCCCAGCATTTT. Its protein is CASSPLDSDDQPQHF.

The rearrangement links TRBV4-3 to TRBJ2-3, with D possibly TRBD2 on 6 matching bases. The CDR3 sequence is 15 residues long. Germline V gives CDR1 LGHNA, CDR2 YSLEER. V was cut by 0 bases and J by 6 bases, with 13 bases left in between. The CDR3 sequence: CASSQDGTPSDTQYF. The CDR3 DNA reads as TGCGCCAGCAGCCAAGACGGGACTCCGTCCGATACGCAGTATTTT.

V gene TRBV7-2 combines with J gene TRBJ2-7; 9 positions match TRBD2. CDR3 size: 15 residues. Germline V gene sequence: CDR1 SGHTA, CDR2 FQGNSA. With 5 bases clipped from V and 2 bases from J, the junction kept 7 bases outside the gene matches. The CDR3 bases are TGTGCCAGCAGCCCGAGGACTAGCGCCGCCTACGAGCAGTACTTC. Protein sequence: CASSPRTSAAYEQYF.

The gene calls are TRBV7-6 and TRBJ2-5; 16 nucleotides agree with TRBD2. The CDR3 spans 16 residues. Germline V lookup: CDR1 SGHVS, CDR2 FNYEAQ. V shed 5 bases, J shed 5 bases, and the junction held 5 bases outside the gene matches. CDR3 nucleotide sequence: TGTGCCAGCAGCCGGGGACTAGCGGGGGGGTTGGAGACCCAGTACTTC. Protein: CASSRGLAGGLETQYF.

This clone was recorded only once. V and J are TRBV28 and TRBJ1-3, with 9 bases matching TRBD1. Looked up from germline, CDR1 is MDHEN and CDR2 is SYDVKM. V trimming: 6 bases; J trimming: 0 bases; junction bases outside the gene matches: 9. The CDR3 sequence is 17 residues long. This chain's CDR3 is CASSPLMTGGSGNTIYF. The DNA of the CDR3 is TGTGCCAGCAGCCCATTAATGACAGGGGGCTCTGGAAACACCATATATTTT.

This chain links TRBV2 with TRBJ2-1, with D perhaps TRBD2 (6 bases). Germline V CDR1 and CDR2: SNHLY, FYNNEI. Trimming left V 8 bases short and J 5 bases short, with 19 bases between. CDR3 length: 15 residues. As DNA, the CDR3 is TGTGCCAGCCTGATGAGGCGGGGCGCAAACAATGAGCAGTTCTTC. It yields the protein CASLMRRGANNEQFF.

The chain couples TRBV4-1 to TRBJ2-7, with TRBD1 matching 10 bases. CDR1 MGHRA and CDR2 YSYEKL come from the germline V gene. The CDR3 runs to 17 residues. Trimming cost V 0 bases and J 5 bases; bases outside gene matches: 10. CDR3 in DNA: TGCGCCAGCAGCCAAGATCCCCCTGACAGGGGGCGGGACGAGCAGTACTTC. Its protein product is CASSQDPPDRGRDEQYF.

The chain has TRBV4-1 and TRBJ1-2, with TRBD1 identical over 9 bases. The CDR3 is 15 residues long. The V and J ends lost 1 base and 3 bases, in that order; junction bases with no gene match: 3. Germline CDR1 is MGHRA and CDR2 is YSYEKL. The CDR3 nucleotides are TGCGCCAGCAGCCAAGGACAGGGGGGTTACTATGGCTACACCTTC. Amino acids: CASSQGQGGYYGYTF.

The table lists this clone with a count of one. The chain links TRBV5-1 to TRBJ1-3; 7 bases fit TRBD1. Germline V gene data show CDR1 as SGHRS and CDR2 as YFSETQ. Trimming removed 5 bases from V and 3 bases from J; junction bases left unmatched: 8. CDR3 size: 15 residues. The CDR3, as DNA: TGCGCCAGCAGATCCGACAGGGCGGGTGGAAACACCATATATTTT. Translated: CASRSDRAGGNTIYF.

V is TRBV15 and J is TRBJ2-1; TRBD2 matches 10 bases. The CDR3 is 18 amino acids. Trimming cost V 2 bases and J 6 bases; bases outside gene matches: 13. Germline V CDR1 and CDR2: LNHNV, YYDKDF (reference sequence). The CDR3 sequence is CATSRLALSGLASNEQFF. The CDR3 DNA reads as TGTGCCACCAGCAGATTAGCGCTCTCGGGACTAGCGTCCAATGAGCAGTTCTTC. Variable domain in full (rest from reference TRBV15 and TRBJ2-1): DAMVIQNPRYQVTQFGKPVTLSCSQTLNHNVMYWYQQKSSQAPKLLFHYYDKDFNNEADTPDNFQSRRPNTSFCFLDIRSPGLGDTAMYLCATSRLALSGLASNEQFFGPGTRLTVL.

The rearrangement uses TRBV7-2 and TRBJ2-5; 7 bases match TRBD1. The CDR3 consists of 16 residues. CDR1 is SGHTA, CDR2 FQGNSA, per germline. V gave up 6 bases and J gave up 0 bases; unmatched junction bases: 10. CDR3 amino acids: CASRKGAGGYQETQYF. The CDR3 nucleotides read TGTGCCAGCAGAAAAGGGGCAGGGGGATACCAAGAGACCCAGTACTTC.

The chain uses TRBV7-6 and TRBJ2-2, with 7 bases fitting TRBD2. V was pared by 1 base and J by 1 base, with 3 bases of the junction left unmatched. CDR3 size: 16 residues. In germline, CDR1 is SGHVS, CDR2 FNYEAQ. The CDR3 DNA sequence: TGTGCCAGCAGCTTAGATGGCGGGGGGAACACCGGGGAGCTGTTTTTT. This gives the protein CASSLDGGGNTGELFF.

The rearrangement uses TRBV25-1 and TRBJ1-6; D ambiguous. This CDR3 is built from 18 residues. Per germline, CDR1 MGHDK and CDR2 SYGVNS. Trimming took 1 base from V and 9 from J, leaving 22 bases between them. This chain's CDR3 is CASSEWSLGFEGSSPLHF. The DNA for the CDR3 is TGTGCCAGCAGTGAATGGAGCTTAGGTTTCGAAGGCTCTTCACCCCTCCACTTT.

The chain carries TRBV6-5 and TRBJ1-4, with D possibly being TRBD1 (5 bases). The CDR3 loop spans 13 amino acids. Germline V CDR1 and CDR2: MNHEY, SVGAGI. With 6 bases removed from V and 10 bases from J, the gap between germline ends came to 15 bases. The CDR3 here is CASRDTVSGKLFF. In DNA, the CDR3 is TGTGCCAGCAGGGACACGGTTTCTGGAAAACTGTTTTTT.

In this sample, this clone turned up a few times. The V and J genes are TRBV6-6 and TRBJ1-2, with a weak D call TRBD1 (5 bases). The CDR3 runs 14 residues. Looked up from germline, CDR1 is MNHNY and CDR2 is SVGAGI (reference sequence). Between the trimmed V and J ends, which lost 7 bases and 0 bases, there was a span of 12 bases. The CDR3 protein is CASNRMGPNYGYTF. DNA of the CDR3: TGTGCCAGCAATAGGATGGGGCCTAACTATGGCTACACCTTC.

This rearrangement joins TRBV9 to TRBJ1-1, with 8 bases fitting TRBD1. Per germline, CDR1 SGDLS and CDR2 YYNGEE. V shed 3 bases, J shed 1 base, and the junction held 8 bases outside the gene matches. CDR3 length: 16 residues. The CDR3 bases are TGTGCCAGCAGCGGCGGACAGGGCCCCCCGAACACTGAAGCTTTCTTT. It translates to CASSGGQGPPNTEAFF.

This clone occurred a few times. The chain recombines TRBV6-1 with TRBJ1-2; 9 nucleotides match TRBD1. Germline trimming cut 5 bases from V and 9 bases from J; bases unmatched to any gene: 10. Germline V gene lookup returns CDR1 MNHNS and CDR2 SASEGT. This CDR3 spans 14 amino acids. CDR3 region: CASSSDRGNSRYTF. The CDR3 DNA sequence: TGTGCCAGCAGTTCAGACAGGGGGAATAGCCGCTACACCTTC.

V is TRBV7-9 and J is TRBJ1-1; D gene unclear. Germline lookup yields CDR1 SEHNR and CDR2 FQNEAQ (reference sequence). The V and J ends lost 1 base and 2 bases respectively, with 11 bases between them. This CDR3 comprises 15 residues. CDR3 in DNA: TGTGCCAGCAGCTTAGGCGGCCCGGAAAACACTGAAGCTTTCTTT. Residues: CASSLGGPENTEAFF. The full variable domain, its missing parts supplied by reference TRBV7-9 and TRBJ1-1, is DTGVSQNPRHKITKRGQNVTFRCDPISEHNRLYWYRQTLGQGPEFLTYFQNEAQLEKSRLLSDRFSAERPKGSFSTLEIQRTEQGDSAMYLCASSLGGPENTEAFFGQGTRLTVV.

To note about this clone: Other DNA sequences in this specimen translate into the identical CDR3. The J gene is TRBJ2-7, the V gene TRBV28, with 10 bases fitting TRBD2. V was pared by 5 bases and J by 9 bases, with 13 bases of the junction left unmatched. Germline values: CDR1 MDHEN, CDR2 SYDVKM. The CDR3 runs 15 residues. This CDR3 reads CASSLSPSGSFWQYF. DNA for the CDR3: TGTGCCAGCAGTCTATCGCCTAGCGGGAGCTTTTGGCAGTACTTC.

The chain combines TRBV10-1 with TRBJ2-7; maybe TRBD2 (6 bases). Germline V CDR1 and CDR2: WNHNN, SYGVQD (reference sequence). The CDR3 totals 14 residues. V dropped 2 bases and J dropped 3 bases, with 11 bases sitting between them. The CDR3 DNA sequence: TGCGCCAGCAGTGAGGGAAGGGGAGGCTACGAGCAGTACTTC. It encodes CASSEGRGGYEQYF.

This clone has just a few counts. CDR3 nucleotide sequence: TGTGCCAGTAGTAAGCCGCGAAGCACAGATACGCAGTATTTT. It yields the protein CASSKPRSTDTQYF. V usage is TRBV19 and J usage is TRBJ2-3; D is unresolved. Germline CDR1 reads LNHDA; CDR2 reads SQIVND (reference sequence). Trimming pared 4 bases from V and 0 bases from J, leaving 8 bases between. The CDR3 is 14 residues long.

The chain carries TRBV19 and TRBJ1-2; the D gene is possibly TRBD1 (5 bases). V lost 5 bases to trimming and J lost 8 bases, with 15 bases between them. This CDR3 spans 13 amino acids. Looked up from germline, CDR1 is LNHDA and CDR2 is SQIVND (reference sequence). Here the CDR3 reads CASSLTVWEGYTF. Here the CDR3 DNA reads TGTGCCAGTAGTCTGACAGTGTGGGAAGGCTACACCTTC.

The rearrangement links TRBV12-5 to TRBJ1-2, with a possible D match to TRBD1 (6 bases). Germline CDR1 and CDR2: LGHNT and FRNRAP. This CDR3 has 13 amino acids. The V end was cut by 1 base, the J end by 4 bases, with 7 bases between. The CDR3 spells CASGLEGVYGYTF. Here the CDR3 DNA reads TGTGCTAGTGGTTTGGAGGGGGTCTATGGCTACACCTTC. The full variable domain, rest sourced from reference TRBV12-5 and TRBJ1-2, is DARVTQTPRHKVTEMGQEVTMRCQPILGHNTVFWYRQTMMQGLELLAYFRNRAPLDDSGMPKDRFSAEMPDATLATLKIQPSEPRDSAVYFCASGLEGVYGYTFGSGTRLTVV.

This clone has more than one count but fewer than ten. The genes are TRBV27 and TRBJ1-1, with D perhaps TRBD1 (6 bases). With 5 bases removed from V and 0 bases from J, the gap between germline ends came to 10 bases. CDR3 length: 14 amino acids. Germline assignment: CDR1 MNHEY and CDR2 SMNVEV (reference sequence). The CDR3 is CASSRPGVNTEAFF. DNA of the CDR3: TGTGCCAGCAGTCGGCCAGGGGTGAACACTGAAGCTTTCTTT.

This clone was observed a few times. The V gene is TRBV4-1, the J gene TRBJ1-1; the D is unclear. This CDR3 spans 17 amino acids. The germline gives CDR1 MGHRA, CDR2 YSYEKL. Deletions cut 1 base from V and 5 bases from J, with 20 bases between. The CDR3 DNA sequence: TGCGCCAGCAGCCAAGTTCCCCCCCGGGTGAGGGAAACTGAAGCTTTCTTT. Translating gives CASSQVPPRVRETEAFF.

V usage is TRBV6-5 and J usage is TRBJ1-1; 7 nucleotides match TRBD1. Germline V gene lookup returns CDR1 MNHEY and CDR2 SVGAGI. This CDR3 has 12 amino acids. V shed 6 bases, J shed 6 bases, and the junction held 4 bases outside the gene matches. CDR3 nucleotides: TGTGCCAGCAGACGTGGACAGGCTGAAGCTTTCTTT. Its protein is CASRRGQAEAFF.

This chain links TRBV6-1 with TRBJ2-7; the match to TRBD2 covers 7 bases. The V gene's germline CDR1 is MNHNS and CDR2 SASEGT. This CDR3 contains 15 residues. The J segment lost 0 bases and the V segment lost 5 bases, leaving 7 bases of the junction unmatched. The CDR3 is CASSLQTSASYEQYF. In nucleotides, the CDR3 is TGTGCCAGCAGTCTACAAACTAGCGCCTCCTACGAGCAGTACTTC.

The rearrangement links TRBV18 to TRBJ2-3; 8 nucleotides line up with TRBD2. The CDR3 consists of 18 residues. CDR1 is KGHSH and CDR2 is LQKENI in the germline V gene. The J segment lost 0 bases and the V segment lost 4 bases, leaving 12 bases of the junction unmatched. The CDR3 DNA is TGTGCCAGCTCACGAGATCGGGGGGGAGCGACTAGCACAGATACGCAGTATTTT. The encoded protein is CASSRDRGGATSTDTQYF.

This clone was seen a handful of times. This chain joins TRBV7-2 and TRBJ2-5; 11 nucleotides line up with TRBD1. CDR1 and CDR2 (germline): SGHTA, FQGNSA. The V segment lost 4 bases and the J segment 2 bases; nucleotides outside the gene matches: 6. The CDR3 loop spans 16 amino acids. CDR3 DNA: TGTGCCAGCAGCTACGGACAGGGGGCGGGGCAAGAGACCCAGTACTTC. Its protein product is CASSYGQGAGQETQYF.